What follows are 5 T cell receptor beta chains derived from one specimen sequenced in a study of blood T cell repertoires in COVID-19. Generated by immunoSEQ multiplex PCR, the TCRdb table keeps only in-frame clones and is missing some. The sample lists about 360,000 clones; about four fifths were seen once. Sequencing input: peripheral blood. Receptors originate from a human donor with acute or convalescent COVID-19. The donor label of this sample is uncertain.

The chain carries TRBV19 and TRBJ1-1; 9 nucleotides match TRBD1. With V trimmed by 9 bases and J by 10 bases, 12 bases remained unmatched. The germline V gene has CDR1 LNHDA and CDR2 SQIVND (reference sequence). CDR3 length equals 13 residues. CDR3 sequence: CASLGDRVKGAFF. CDR3 in DNA: TGTGCCAGCCTAGGGGACAGGGTAAAAGGAGCTTTCTTT. Combining the CDR3 with reference TRBV19 and TRBJ1-1 gives the whole variable domain DGGITQSPKYLFRKEGQNVTLSCEQNLNHDAMYWYRQDPGQGLRLIYYSQIVNDFQKGDIAEGYSVSREKKESFPLTVTSAQKNPTAFYLCASLGDRVKGAFFGQGTRLTVV.

J is TRBJ2-1 and V is TRBV2, with 7 bases fitting TRBD2. The J segment lost 4 bases and the V segment lost 8 bases, leaving 5 bases of the junction unmatched. The CDR3 runs 13 residues. Germline CDR1 SNHLY, CDR2 FYNNEI. This CDR3 is CASPTSEYNEQFF. Here the CDR3 DNA reads TGTGCCAGCCCCACTAGCGAATACAATGAGCAGTTCTTC.

For the CDR3, the DNA is TGTGCCAGCAGTTACGATAGCGTATCCTATAATTCACCCCTCCACTTT. Its translation: CASSYDSVSYNSPLHF. This sequence joins TRBV6-5 and TRBJ1-6, with D hard to call. Germline CDR1 and CDR2: MNHEY and SVGAGI. This CDR3 is built from 16 residues. V shed 2 bases and J shed 1 base, with 9 bases lying between them.

This chain uses TRBV5-1 with TRBJ2-1; weak D call: TRBD2 (5 bases). The V gene lost 2 bases and the J gene lost 1 base, with 13 bases spanning the gap. The CDR3 is made up of 16 amino acids. CDR1 is SGHRS, CDR2 YFSETQ, per germline. CDR3 region: CASSFGFGNSYNEQFF. Here the CDR3 DNA reads TGCGCCAGCAGCTTTGGTTTCGGGAATTCCTACAATGAGCAGTTCTTC.

As to this clone: In the same sample, other DNA sequences code for this CDR3. The J gene is TRBJ1-6, the V gene TRBV4-2; 10 nucleotides line up with TRBD1. The CDR3 totals 14 residues. CDR1 is LGHNA, CDR2 YNFKEQ, per germline. The trim removed 4 bases at V and 6 bases at J, leaving 0 bases unmatched. The CDR3 nucleotides are TGTGCCAGCAGCCGACAGGGGGCTAATTCACCCCTCCACTTT. The encoded protein is CASSRQGANSPLHF.